These T cell receptor beta chains were read from a single sample in a study of cytomegalovirus exposure and HLA in healthy donors. Assay: immunoSEQ multiplex PCR; the TCRdb copy retains only in-frame clones and omits some. Here the sample spans tens of thousands of clones, about 66% being singletons. The sample was PBMCs. The receptors derive from a man aged 55 to 70 in good health and CMV-seropositive. Both conserved end residues are trimmed from each CDR3.

TRBJ2-5	TRBV7-8	ASSLVGGGAPGTQY
TRBJ1-1	TRBV6-6	ASSYAGLPTEAF
TRBJ2-1	TRBV11-2	ASSSPGLYNEQF
TRBJ2-5	TRBV5-4	ASSKLQETQY
TRBJ2-7	TRBV7-9	ASSLGQGVGEQY
TRBJ2-1	TRBV20-1	SARDGDEQF
TRBJ2-7	TRBV6-5	ASSYRKSSGQY
TRBJ1-2	TRBV10-1	ASRGARGYT
TRBJ2-2	TRBV4-1	ASSQVALAVYTGELF
TRBJ1-2	TRBV14	ASSPRTGLGYGYT
TRBJ1-5	TRBV7-8	ASSLYSRDREVRNQPQH
TRBJ1-5	TRBV28	ASSLGSQGQPQH
TRBJ2-5	TRBV29-1	SVEDLASYRQGRFYSETQY
TRBJ2-4	TRBV6-5	ASSYVGTQNIQY
TRBJ1-1	TRBV11-2	ASSLAGQGGGTEAF
TRBJ1-5	TRBV27	ASSLEGGEDQPQH
TRBJ1-2	TRBV7-2	ASSFQTVRSSGYT
TRBJ2-7	TRBV9	ASSVGGSPIEQY
TRBJ2-7	TRBV5-4	ASSSLAGGDYEQY
TRBJ2-5	TRBV5-4	ASSLGQGSGAQTQY
TRBJ2-3	TRBV25-1	ASRHGGAETVQY
TRBJ2-1	TRBV7-9	ASSSGAELYNEQF
TRBJ2-7	TRBV7-3	ASSPGTGGEQY
TRBJ2-7	TRBV2	ASRDGSSSYEQY
TRBJ1-1	TRBV30	AWSPRGNTEAF
TRBJ1-3	TRBV11-2	ASSLVQVSSGNTIY
TRBJ2-5	TRBV15	ATRLDRGLGTQY
TRBJ1-5	TRBV19	ASSMRQGALHGLSNQPQH
TRBJ1-1	TRBV18	ASSPNRDRVTEAF
TRBJ1-3	TRBV5-6	ASSLVSSGNTIY
TRBJ1-2	TRBV4-2	ASSQDWASTNYGYT
TRBJ1-2	TRBV19	ASSILRDRKTVT
TRBJ2-7	TRBV27	ASSLGTALEQY
TRBJ1-2	TRBV5-5	ASSSTVNYGYT
TRBJ1-3	TRBV4-1	ASSQAPAGSGNTIY
TRBJ2-3	TRBV14	ASSLPGVQPDTQY
TRBJ2-1	TRBV10-2	ASSDYPFAVRPF
TRBJ2-1	TRBV29-1	SVEGQGSYNEQF
TRBJ1-1	TRBV30	AWSVTVTEAF
TRBJ1-1	TRBV29-1	SVTGGSEAF
TRBJ1-1	TRBV2	ASSWTGGSTEAF
TRBJ2-6	TRBV10-2	ASGLLLSSGANVLT
TRBJ1-1	TRBV14	ASSQVPGAATEAF
TRBJ2-3	TRBV14	ASSQPLSPPRPHSTDTQY
TRBJ1-2	TRBV13	ASSLVGGGYT
TRBJ1-2	TRBV7-9	ASSLAWFGQGADGYT
TRBJ1-1	TRBV6-5	ASIDSGITEAF
TRBJ2-1	TRBV11-2	ASSKTPGGEQF
TRBJ2-3	TRBV5-1	ASSPGLAGPTDTQY
TRBJ1-3	TRBV18	ASSSGFARGNTIY
TRBJ1-5	TRBV15	ATSRANLENQPQH